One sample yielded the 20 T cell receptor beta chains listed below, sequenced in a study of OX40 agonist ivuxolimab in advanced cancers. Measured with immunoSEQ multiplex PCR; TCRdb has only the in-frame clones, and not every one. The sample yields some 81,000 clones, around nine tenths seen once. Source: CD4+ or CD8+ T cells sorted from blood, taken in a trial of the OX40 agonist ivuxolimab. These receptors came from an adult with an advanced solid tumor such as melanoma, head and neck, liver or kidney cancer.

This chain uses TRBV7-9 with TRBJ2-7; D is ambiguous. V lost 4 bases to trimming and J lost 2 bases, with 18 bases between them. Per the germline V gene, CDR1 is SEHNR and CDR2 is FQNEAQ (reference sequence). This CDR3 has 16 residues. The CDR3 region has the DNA TGTGCCAGCAGCTCAACCAATCTAGGGCCCCCCTACGAGCAGTACTTC. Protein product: CASSSTNLGPPYEQYF.

The CDR3 loop reads CASSTTRDSTEAFF. Here the CDR3 DNA reads TGTGCCAGCAGCACGACCCGGGACTCCACTGAAGCTTTCTTT. V gene TRBV7-9 combines with J gene TRBJ1-1, with a possible D match to TRBD1 (5 bases). CDR3 size: 14 residues. Germline values: CDR1 SEHNR, CDR2 FQNEAQ (reference sequence). Deletions cut 5 bases from V and 4 bases from J, with 14 bases between.

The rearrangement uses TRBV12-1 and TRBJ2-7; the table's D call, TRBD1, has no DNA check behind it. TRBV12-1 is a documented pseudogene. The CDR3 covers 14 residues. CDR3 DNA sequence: TGTGCCAGCAGCGCCCGGGACAGGAGCTACGAGCAGTACTTC. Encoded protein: CASSARDRSYEQYF.

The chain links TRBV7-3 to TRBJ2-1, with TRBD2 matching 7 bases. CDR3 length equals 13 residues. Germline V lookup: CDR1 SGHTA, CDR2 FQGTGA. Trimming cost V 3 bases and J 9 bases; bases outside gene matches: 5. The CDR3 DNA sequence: TGTGCCAGCAGCTTTGGCGGGAGTGCTGAGCAGTTCTTC. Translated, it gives CASSFGGSAEQFF.

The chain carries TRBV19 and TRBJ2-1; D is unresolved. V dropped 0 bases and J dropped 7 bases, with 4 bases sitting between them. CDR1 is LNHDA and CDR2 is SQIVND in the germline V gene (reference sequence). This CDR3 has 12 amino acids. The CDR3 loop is CASSIEVNEQFF. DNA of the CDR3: TGTGCCAGTAGTATAGAAGTGAATGAGCAGTTCTTC.

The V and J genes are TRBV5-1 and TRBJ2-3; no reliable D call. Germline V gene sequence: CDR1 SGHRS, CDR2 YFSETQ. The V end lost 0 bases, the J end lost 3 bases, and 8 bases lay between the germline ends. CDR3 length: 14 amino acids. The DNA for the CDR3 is TGCGCCAGCAGCTTGGCCCTAGTTACAGATACGCAGTATTTT. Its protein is CASSLALVTDTQYF.

CDR3 in amino acids: CASSVGGSGGKNIQYF. The CDR3 region has the DNA TGTGCCAGCAGCGTAGGAGGGTCCGGGGGTAAAAACATTCAGTACTTC. This chain joins TRBV9 and TRBJ2-4, with D perhaps TRBD2 (6 bases). The CDR3 covers 16 residues. V lost 0 bases, J lost 4 bases, and 14 bases lay in between. Germline CDR1 and CDR2: SGDLS and YYNGEE.

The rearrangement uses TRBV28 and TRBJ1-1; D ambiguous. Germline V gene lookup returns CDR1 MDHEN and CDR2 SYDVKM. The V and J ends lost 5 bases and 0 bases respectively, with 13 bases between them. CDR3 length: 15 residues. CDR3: CASSLPPVMNTEAFF. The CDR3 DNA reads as TGTGCCAGCAGTCTCCCCCCGGTCATGAACACTGAAGCTTTCTTT.

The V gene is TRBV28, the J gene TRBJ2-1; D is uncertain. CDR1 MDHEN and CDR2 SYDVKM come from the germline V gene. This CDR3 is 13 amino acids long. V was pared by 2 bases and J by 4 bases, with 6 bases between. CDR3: CASSLVPYNEQFF. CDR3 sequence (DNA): TGTGCCAGCAGTTTAGTCCCATACAATGAGCAGTTCTTC. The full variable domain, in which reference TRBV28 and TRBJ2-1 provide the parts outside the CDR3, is DVKVTQSSRYLVKRTGEKVFLECVQDMDHENMFWYRQDPGLGLRLIYFSYDVKMKEKGDIPEGYSVSREKKERFSLILESASTNQTSMYLCASSLVPYNEQFFGPGTRLTVL.

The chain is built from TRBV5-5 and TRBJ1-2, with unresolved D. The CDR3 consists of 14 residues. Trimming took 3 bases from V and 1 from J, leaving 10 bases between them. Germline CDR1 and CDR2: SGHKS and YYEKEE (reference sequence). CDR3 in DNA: TGTGCCAGCAGCTCCCCCCCGGGTAACTATGGCTACACCTTC. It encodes CASSSPPGNYGYTF. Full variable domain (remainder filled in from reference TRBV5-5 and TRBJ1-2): DAGVTQSPTHLIKTRGQQVTLRCSPISGHKSVSWYQQVLGQGPQFIFQYYEKEERGRGNFPDRFSARQFPNYSSELNVNALLLGDSALYLCASSSPPGNYGYTFGSGTRLTVV.

The CDR3 region is CASNSPRGTGQAQPQHF. CDR3 coding DNA: TGTGCCAGTAACTCACCCAGGGGCACGGGTCAAGCTCAGCCCCAGCATTTT. The chain carries TRBV19 and TRBJ1-5; D possibly corresponds to TRBD1 (6 bases). This CDR3 is built from 17 residues. Per the germline V gene, CDR1 is LNHDA and CDR2 is SQIVND (reference sequence). V dropped 7 bases and J dropped 6 bases, with 25 bases sitting between them.

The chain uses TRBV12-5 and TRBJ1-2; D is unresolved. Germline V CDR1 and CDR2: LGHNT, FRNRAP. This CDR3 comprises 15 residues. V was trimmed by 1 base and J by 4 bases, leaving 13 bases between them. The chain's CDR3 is CASGLDGGTFYGYTF. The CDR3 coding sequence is TGTGCTAGTGGTTTGGACGGAGGCACTTTCTATGGCTACACCTTC.

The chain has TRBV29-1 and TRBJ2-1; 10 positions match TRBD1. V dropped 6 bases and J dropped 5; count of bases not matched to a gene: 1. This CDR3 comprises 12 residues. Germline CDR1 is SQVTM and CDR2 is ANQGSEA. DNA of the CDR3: TGCAGCGTAGGGACAGGGGACAATGAGCAGTTCTTC. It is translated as CSVGTGDNEQFF.

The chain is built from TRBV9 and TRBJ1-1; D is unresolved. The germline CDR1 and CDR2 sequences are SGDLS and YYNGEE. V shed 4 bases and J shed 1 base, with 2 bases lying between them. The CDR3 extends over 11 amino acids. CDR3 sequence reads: CASSSNTEAFF. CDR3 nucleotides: TGTGCCAGCAGCTCGAACACTGAAGCTTTCTTT. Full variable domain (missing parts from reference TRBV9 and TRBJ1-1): DSGVTQTPKHLITATGQRVTLRCSPRSGDLSVYWYQQSLDQGLQFLIQYYNGEERAKGNILERFSAQQFPDLHSELNLSSLELGDSALYFCASSSNTEAFFGQGTRLTVV.

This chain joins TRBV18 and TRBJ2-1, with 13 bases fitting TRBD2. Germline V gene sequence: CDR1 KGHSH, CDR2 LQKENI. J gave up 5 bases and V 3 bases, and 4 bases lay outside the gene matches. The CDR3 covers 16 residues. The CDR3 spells CASSPGLAGVNNEQFF. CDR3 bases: TGTGCCAGCTCACCCGGACTAGCGGGGGTCAACAATGAGCAGTTCTTC.

The chain's CDR3 is CAWSVGGTAYNSPLHF. The CDR3 nucleotides read TGTGCCTGGAGTGTAGGTGGGACAGCTTATAATTCACCCCTCCACTTT. The chain joins TRBV30 to TRBJ1-6; 7 nucleotides align to TRBD1. V trimming: 0 bases; J trimming: 4 bases; junction bases outside the gene matches: 6. The CDR3 contains 16 residues. Germline CDR1 is GTSNPN and CDR2 is SVGIG (reference sequence).

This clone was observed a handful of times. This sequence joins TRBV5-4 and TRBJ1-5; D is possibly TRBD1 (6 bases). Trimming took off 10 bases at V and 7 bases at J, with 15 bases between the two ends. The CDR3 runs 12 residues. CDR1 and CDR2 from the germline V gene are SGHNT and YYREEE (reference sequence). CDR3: CAVGGGGQPQHF. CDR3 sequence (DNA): TGTGCCGTGGGCGGGGGCGGACAGCCCCAGCATTTT.

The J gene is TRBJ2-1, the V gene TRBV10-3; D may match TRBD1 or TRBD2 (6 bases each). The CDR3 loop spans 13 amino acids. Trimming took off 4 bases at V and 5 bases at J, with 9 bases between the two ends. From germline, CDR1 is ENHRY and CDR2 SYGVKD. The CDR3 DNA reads TGTGCCATCAGTGCGGGGGCGGACAATGAGCAGTTCTTC. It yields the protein CAISAGADNEQFF.

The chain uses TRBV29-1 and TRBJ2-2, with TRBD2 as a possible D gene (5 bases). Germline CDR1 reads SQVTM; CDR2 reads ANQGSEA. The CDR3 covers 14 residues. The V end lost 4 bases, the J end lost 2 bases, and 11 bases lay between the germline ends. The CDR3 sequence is CSVVLAQNTGELFF. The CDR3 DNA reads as TGCAGCGTTGTCCTAGCACAAAACACCGGGGAGCTGTTTTTT.

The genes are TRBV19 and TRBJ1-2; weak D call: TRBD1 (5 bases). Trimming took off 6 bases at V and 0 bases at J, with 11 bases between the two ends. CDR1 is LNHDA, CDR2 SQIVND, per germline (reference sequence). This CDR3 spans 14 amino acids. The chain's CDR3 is CASRPDNPNYGYTF. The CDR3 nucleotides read TGTGCCAGTAGACCGGACAACCCTAACTATGGCTACACCTTC.